Listed below are T cell receptor beta chains from one sample, sequenced in a study of T cells after yellow fever vaccination. Using its own MiXCR run on the 5' RACE reads, TCRdb lists one record per CDR3 protein. The sample carries approximately 300,000 distinct CDR3 sequences, around 13% recorded once. Sequences were derived from CD4+ T cells sorted from PBMCs, sampled 45 days after the yellow fever booster vaccination. The receptors originated from a man younger than 40 who received the YFV17D yellow fever vaccine. Each CDR3 is given without its conserved first and last residue. Fields, in order: V gene, clone size, J gene, CDR3 protein. Only some rows state a clone size, as once, few, many or a class for expanded clones.

>TRBV29-1|-|TRBJ2-7
SVGDRGYEQY
>TRBV2|few|TRBJ2-7
ASAGDIYEQY
>TRBV7-9|few|TRBJ1-1
ASSRERPIKGTEAF
>TRBV25-1|-|TRBJ2-5
ASSEGGTSGEETQY
>TRBV3-1|-|TRBJ2-1
ASSQKIYDEQF
>TRBV5-1|few|TRBJ1-1
ASTRDLNTEAF
>TRBV7-2|-|TRBJ1-1
ASRSQQGENTEAF
>TRBV3-1|few|TRBJ2-1
ASRIAGALNEQF
>TRBV7-8|few|TRBJ2-7
ASSELALAYEQY
>TRBV7-3|many|TRBJ2-7
ASSSGQSYEQY
>TRBV7-2|few|TRBJ2-7
ASSLVVREYEQY
>TRBV3-1|-|TRBJ2-7
ASSRSGTGTYEQY
>TRBV27|few|TRBJ2-1
ASSSTRLAGVRNEQF
>TRBV5-1|-|TRBJ1-4
ASSIGLRNEKLF
>TRBV5-1|-|TRBJ2-3
ASSLVSGAQTDTQY
>TRBV5-1|-|TRBJ2-2
ASSLSSAGGGTGELF
>TRBV28|few|TRBJ2-7
ATDLAGEQY
>TRBV6-6|-|TRBJ2-7
ASSYRGDHEQY
>TRBV7-8|few|TRBJ2-2
ASSLSASGSTGELF
>TRBV6-2/TRBV6-3|once|TRBJ2-3
ASSYRKTDTQY
>TRBV6-5|-|TRBJ2-5
ASSYSMAGRETQY
>TRBV18|few|TRBJ2-7
ASSPKTGTGRYEQY
>TRBV7-9|many|TRBJ2-1
ASSPRLARDNEQF
>TRBV7-2|-|TRBJ2-3
ASSLAGNGGDTQY
>TRBV20-1|medium-sized|TRBJ2-1
SVGVGEQF
>TRBV5-1|few|TRBJ2-5
ASSLGTATETQY
>TRBV20-1|-|TRBJ2-2
SADPRGTGELF
>TRBV18|few|TRBJ2-3
ASSRDQTDTQY
>TRBV20-1|few|TRBJ2-3
SAVGGRAGPDTQY